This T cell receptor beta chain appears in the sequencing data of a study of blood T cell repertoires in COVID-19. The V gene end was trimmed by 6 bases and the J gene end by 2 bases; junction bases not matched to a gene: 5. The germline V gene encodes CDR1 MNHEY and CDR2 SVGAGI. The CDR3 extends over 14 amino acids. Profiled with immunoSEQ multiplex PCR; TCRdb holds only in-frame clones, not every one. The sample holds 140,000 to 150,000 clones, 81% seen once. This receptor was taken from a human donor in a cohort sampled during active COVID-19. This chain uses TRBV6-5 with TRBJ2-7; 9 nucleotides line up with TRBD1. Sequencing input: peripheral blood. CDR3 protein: CASRSGTGPYEQYF. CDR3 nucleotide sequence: TGTGCCAGCAGATCCGGGACAGGGCCCTACGAGCAGTACTTC.